This paragraph reports one T cell receptor beta chain. TCRdb reprocessed the 5' RACE reads and keeps a single row for each CDR3 protein, giving no DNA. Seen in this sample are 150,000 to 170,000 distinct CDR3 sequences; the ten most common clones hold around a third. These data belong to a study of T cells expressing NK-cell markers. This clonotype was obtained from a woman in her fifties or sixties in good health. The sequencing sample was made of blood T cells: a sorted CD56 or NKG2C T cell subset, CD4+ or CD8+ T cells, or bulk PBMC T cells (not recorded which).

The CDR3 sequence is CASSLGGWGTTDTQYF. This chain uses TRBV11-3 with TRBJ2-3; TCRdb designates TRBD1, a call that cannot be tested without DNA. The CDR3 runs 16 residues. In germline, CDR1 is SGHNT, CDR2 YENEEA.